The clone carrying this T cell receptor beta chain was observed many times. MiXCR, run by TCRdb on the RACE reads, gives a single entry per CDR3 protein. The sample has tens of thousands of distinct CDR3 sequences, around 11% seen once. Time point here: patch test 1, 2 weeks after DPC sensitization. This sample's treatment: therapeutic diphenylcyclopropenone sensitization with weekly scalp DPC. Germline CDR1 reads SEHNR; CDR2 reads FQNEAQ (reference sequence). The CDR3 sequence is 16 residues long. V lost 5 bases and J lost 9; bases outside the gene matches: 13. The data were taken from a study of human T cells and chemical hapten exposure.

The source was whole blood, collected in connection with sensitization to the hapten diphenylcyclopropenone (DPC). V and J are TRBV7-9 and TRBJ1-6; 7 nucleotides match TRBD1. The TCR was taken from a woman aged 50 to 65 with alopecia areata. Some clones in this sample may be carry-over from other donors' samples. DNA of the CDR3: TGTGCCAGCAGCCCTAGGGGGCTCGACGATCGTTCACCCCTCCACTTT. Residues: CASSPRGLDDRSPLHF.